Presented here are 2 T cell receptor beta chains from one specimen sequenced in a study of T cells in Graves' hyperthyroidism and ophthalmopathy. Amplified TCR beta CDR3 regions came from RNA transcripts. TCR CDR3 underwent first-round RT-PCR with the HTBI primer set. Using its own MiXCR run on the multiplex PCR reads, TCRdb lists one record per CDR3 protein. Here the sample spans hundreds of thousands of distinct CDR3 sequences, approximately 16% being singletons. Sequenced: blood. The receptors originated from a woman aged 60 to 75 with Graves' ophthalmopathy.

Details on this clonotype: This may come from a read error, since a much larger clone is one base off. The V gene is TRBV4-1, the J gene TRBJ2-7; tentative D call: TRBD1 (6 bases). Looked up from germline, CDR1 is MGHRA and CDR2 is YSYEKL. CDR3 length: 15 amino acids. V lost 0 bases and J 0 bases, leaving 9 bases between the germline ends. The CDR3 DNA follows: TGCGCCAGCAGCCAAGAACCCAGGGGCTCCTACGAGCAGTACTTC. Amino acid sequence: CASSQEPRGSYEQYF.

The chain combines TRBV12-3 or TRBV12-4 with TRBJ2-3; perhaps TRBD2 as D (6 bases). This CDR3 is 14 amino acids long. V was trimmed by 8 bases and J by 6 bases, leaving 18 bases between them. The DNA for the CDR3 is TGTGCCAGCGGTTACGCGGGACTCGAGGATACGCAGTATTTT. Encoded protein: CASGYAGLEDTQYF.